This TCR beta chain was retrieved from a study of cytomegalovirus exposure and HLA in healthy donors. 13 Jbeta primers and 60 Vbeta primers were used for the PCR. Data came from immunoSEQ multiplex PCR; TCRdb stores just in-frame clones and leaves some out. In total, the table holds tens of thousands of clones. The CDR3 is made up of 12 amino acids. V dropped 6 bases and J dropped 4 bases, with 9 bases sitting between them. CDR1 and CDR2 from the germline V gene are SEHNR and FQNEAQ (reference sequence). J is TRBJ1-1 and V is TRBV7-9; D is ambiguous. The sample taken for sequencing was PBMCs. The receptor comes from a woman aged 40 to 50 in good health and CMV-seronegative. The CDR3 nucleotides are TGTGCCAGCAGGGTGACAAGCACTGAAGCTTTCTTT. This encodes CASRVTSTEAFF.